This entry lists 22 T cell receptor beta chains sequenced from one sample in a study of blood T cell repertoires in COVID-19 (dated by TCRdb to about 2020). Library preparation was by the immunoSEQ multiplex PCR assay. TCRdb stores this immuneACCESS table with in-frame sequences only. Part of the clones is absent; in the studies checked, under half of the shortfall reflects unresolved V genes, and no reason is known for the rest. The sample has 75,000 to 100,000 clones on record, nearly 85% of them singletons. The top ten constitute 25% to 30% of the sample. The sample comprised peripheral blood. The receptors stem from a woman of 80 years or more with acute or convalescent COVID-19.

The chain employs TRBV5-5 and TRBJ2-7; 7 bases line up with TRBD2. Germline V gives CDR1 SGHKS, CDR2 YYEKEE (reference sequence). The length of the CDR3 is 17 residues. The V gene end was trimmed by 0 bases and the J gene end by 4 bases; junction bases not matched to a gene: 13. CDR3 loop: CASSLALASGPEYEQYF. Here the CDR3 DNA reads TGTGCCAGCAGCTTGGCCTTGGCTAGCGGCCCTGAGTACGAGCAGTACTTC.

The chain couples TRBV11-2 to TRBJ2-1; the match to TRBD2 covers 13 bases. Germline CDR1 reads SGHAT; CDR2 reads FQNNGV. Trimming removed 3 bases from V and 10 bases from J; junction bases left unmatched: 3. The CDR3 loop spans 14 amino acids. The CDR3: CASSFPGLAGEQFF. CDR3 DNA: TGTGCCAGCAGCTTTCCGGGACTAGCGGGAGAGCAGTTCTTC.

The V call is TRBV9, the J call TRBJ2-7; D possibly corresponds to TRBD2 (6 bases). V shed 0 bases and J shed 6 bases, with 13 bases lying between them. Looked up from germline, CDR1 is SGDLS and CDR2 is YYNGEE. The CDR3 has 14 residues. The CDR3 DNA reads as TGTGCCAGCAGCGTAGGACCGACTAGAAGCGAGCAGTACTTC. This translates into CASSVGPTRSEQYF.

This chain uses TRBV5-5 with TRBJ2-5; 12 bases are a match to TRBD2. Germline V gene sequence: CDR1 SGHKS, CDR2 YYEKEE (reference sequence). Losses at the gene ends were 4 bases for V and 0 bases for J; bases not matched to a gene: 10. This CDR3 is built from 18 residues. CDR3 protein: CASSPIGLAGPYQETQYF. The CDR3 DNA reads TGTGCCAGCAGCCCAATCGGACTAGCGGGACCGTACCAAGAGACCCAGTACTTC.

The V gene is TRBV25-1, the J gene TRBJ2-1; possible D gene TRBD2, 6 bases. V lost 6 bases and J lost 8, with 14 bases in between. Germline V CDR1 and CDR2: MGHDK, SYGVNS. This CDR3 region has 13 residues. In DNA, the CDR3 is TGTGCCAGCAGATCTGGGACTTCGGATGAGCAGTTCTTC. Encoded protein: CASRSGTSDEQFF.

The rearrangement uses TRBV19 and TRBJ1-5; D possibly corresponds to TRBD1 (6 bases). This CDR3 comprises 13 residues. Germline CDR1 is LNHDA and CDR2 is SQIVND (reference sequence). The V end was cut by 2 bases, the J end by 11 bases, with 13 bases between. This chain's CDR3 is CASSISSGEAQHF. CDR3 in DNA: TGTGCCAGTAGTATATCGTCAGGGGAAGCCCAGCATTTT.

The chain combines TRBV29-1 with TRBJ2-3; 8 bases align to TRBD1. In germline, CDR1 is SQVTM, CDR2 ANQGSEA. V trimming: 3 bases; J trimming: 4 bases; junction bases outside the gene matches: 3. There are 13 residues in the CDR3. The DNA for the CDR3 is TGCAGCGTTGACAGGGGGCAGTCAGATACGCAGTATTTT. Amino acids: CSVDRGQSDTQYF.

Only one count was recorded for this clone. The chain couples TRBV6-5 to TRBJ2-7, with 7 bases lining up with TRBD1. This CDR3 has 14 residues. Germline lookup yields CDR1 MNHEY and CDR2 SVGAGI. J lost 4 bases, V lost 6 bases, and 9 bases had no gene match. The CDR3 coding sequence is TGTGCCAGCAGCTCACAGGGGATATCTTACGAGCAGTACTTC. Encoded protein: CASSSQGISYEQYF.

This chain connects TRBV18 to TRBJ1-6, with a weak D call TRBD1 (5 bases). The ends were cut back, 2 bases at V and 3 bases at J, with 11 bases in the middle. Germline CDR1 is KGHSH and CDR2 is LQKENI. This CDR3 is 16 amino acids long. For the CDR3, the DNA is TGTGCCAGCTCACCAATGAGACAGAACTATAATTCACCCCTCCACTTT. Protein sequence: CASSPMRQNYNSPLHF.

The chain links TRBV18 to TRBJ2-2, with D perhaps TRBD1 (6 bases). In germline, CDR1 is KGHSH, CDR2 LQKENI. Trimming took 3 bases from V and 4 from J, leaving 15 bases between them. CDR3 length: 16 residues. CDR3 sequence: CASSPLTGWGTGELFF. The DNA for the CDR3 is TGTGCCAGCTCACCTCTCACAGGGTGGGGCACCGGGGAGCTGTTTTTT. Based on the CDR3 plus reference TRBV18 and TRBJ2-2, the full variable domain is NAGVMQNPRHLVRRRGQEARLRCSPMKGHSHVYWYRQLPEEGLKFMVYLQKENIIDESGMPKERFSAEFPKEGPSILRIQQVVRGDSAAYFCASSPLTGWGTGELFFGEGSRLTVL.

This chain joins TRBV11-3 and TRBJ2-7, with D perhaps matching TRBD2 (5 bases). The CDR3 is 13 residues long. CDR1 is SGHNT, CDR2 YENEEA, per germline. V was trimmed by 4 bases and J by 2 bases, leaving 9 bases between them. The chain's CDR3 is CASSWAGAYEQYF. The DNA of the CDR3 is TGTGCCAGCAGCTGGGCGGGTGCCTACGAGCAGTACTTC.

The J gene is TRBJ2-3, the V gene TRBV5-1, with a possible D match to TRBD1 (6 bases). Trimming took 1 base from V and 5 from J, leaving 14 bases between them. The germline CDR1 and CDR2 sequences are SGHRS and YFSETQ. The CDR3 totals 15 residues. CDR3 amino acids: CASSLPSGAGDTQYF. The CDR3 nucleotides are TGCGCCAGCAGCTTGCCGTCAGGGGCTGGAGATACGCAGTATTTT. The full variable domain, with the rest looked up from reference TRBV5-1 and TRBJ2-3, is KAGVTQTPRYLIKTRGQQVTLSCSPISGHRSVSWYQQTPGQGLQFLFEYFSETQRNKGNFPGRFSGRQFSNSRSEMNVSTLELGDSALYLCASSLPSGAGDTQYFGPGTRLTVL.

Written as DNA, the CDR3 is TGTGCCAGCAGCAGAGTTGACTCTGGAAACACCATATATTTT. It specifies CASSRVDSGNTIYF. V is TRBV9 and J is TRBJ1-3; no reliable D call. The CDR3 sequence is 14 residues long. Germline V lookup: CDR1 SGDLS, CDR2 YYNGEE. Trimming stripped 4 bases from V and 0 bases from J, with 8 bases between.

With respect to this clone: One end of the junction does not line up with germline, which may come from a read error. In DNA, the CDR3 is TGCGCCAGCAGCCAAGATCACCTCGATGGGAGTTCCCATTTC. Translation gives CASSQDHLDGSSHF. The rearrangement links TRBV4-3 to TRBJ1-2; D gene uncertain. The germline CDR1 and CDR2 sequences are LGHNA and YSLEER. The CDR3 has 14 amino acids.

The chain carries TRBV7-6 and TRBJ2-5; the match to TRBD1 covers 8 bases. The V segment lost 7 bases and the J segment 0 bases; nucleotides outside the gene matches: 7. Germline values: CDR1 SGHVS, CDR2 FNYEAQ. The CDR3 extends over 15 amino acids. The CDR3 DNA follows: TGTGCCAGCACCCCAGGGGGCCCGTACCAAGAGACCCAGTACTTC. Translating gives CASTPGGPYQETQYF.

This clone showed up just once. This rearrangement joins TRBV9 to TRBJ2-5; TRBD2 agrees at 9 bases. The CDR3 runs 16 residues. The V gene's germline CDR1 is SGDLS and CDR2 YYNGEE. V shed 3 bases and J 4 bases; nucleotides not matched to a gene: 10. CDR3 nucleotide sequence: TGTGCCAGCAGCGCCGGACTAGCGTTCAGCTCAGAGACCCAGTACTTC. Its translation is CASSAGLAFSSETQYF.

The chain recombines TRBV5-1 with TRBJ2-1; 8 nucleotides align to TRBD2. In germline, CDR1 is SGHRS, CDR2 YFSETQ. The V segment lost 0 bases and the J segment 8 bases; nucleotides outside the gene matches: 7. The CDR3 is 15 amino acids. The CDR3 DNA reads TGCGCCAGCAGCTTGGAAAGCGGGAGTCTCGATGAGCAGTTCTTC. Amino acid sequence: CASSLESGSLDEQFF. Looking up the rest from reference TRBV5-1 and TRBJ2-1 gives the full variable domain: KAGVTQTPRYLIKTRGQQVTLSCSPISGHRSVSWYQQTPGQGLQFLFEYFSETQRNKGNFPGRFSGRQFSNSRSEMNVSTLELGDSALYLCASSLESGSLDEQFFGPGTRLTVL.

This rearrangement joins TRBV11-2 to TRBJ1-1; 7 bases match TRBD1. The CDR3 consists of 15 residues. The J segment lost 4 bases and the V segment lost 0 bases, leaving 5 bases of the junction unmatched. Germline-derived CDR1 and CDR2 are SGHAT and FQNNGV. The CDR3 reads CASSLENRGFTEAFF. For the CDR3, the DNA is TGTGCCAGCAGCTTAGAGAACAGGGGTTTCACTGAAGCTTTCTTT.

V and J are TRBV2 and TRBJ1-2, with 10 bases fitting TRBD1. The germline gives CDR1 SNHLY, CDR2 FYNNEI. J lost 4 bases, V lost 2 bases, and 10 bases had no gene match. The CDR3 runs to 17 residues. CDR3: CASSELWGQGSSYGYTF. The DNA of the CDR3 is TGTGCCAGCAGTGAATTATGGGGACAGGGGTCTAGCTATGGCTACACCTTC.

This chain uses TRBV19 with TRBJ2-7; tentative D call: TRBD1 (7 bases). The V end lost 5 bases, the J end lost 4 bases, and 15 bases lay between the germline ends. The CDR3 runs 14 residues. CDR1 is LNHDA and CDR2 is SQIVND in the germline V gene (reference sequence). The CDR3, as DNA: TGTGCCAGTAGTGGAGGGACAGCTTTTTACGAGCAGTACTTC. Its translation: CASSGGTAFYEQYF.

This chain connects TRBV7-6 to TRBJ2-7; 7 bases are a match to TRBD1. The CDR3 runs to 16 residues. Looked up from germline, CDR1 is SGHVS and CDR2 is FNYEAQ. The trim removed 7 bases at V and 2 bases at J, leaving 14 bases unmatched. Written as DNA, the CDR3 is TGTGCCAGCACCCCCCGACCCGGGACAGCCCCCTACGAGCAGTACTTC. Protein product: CASTPRPGTAPYEQYF.

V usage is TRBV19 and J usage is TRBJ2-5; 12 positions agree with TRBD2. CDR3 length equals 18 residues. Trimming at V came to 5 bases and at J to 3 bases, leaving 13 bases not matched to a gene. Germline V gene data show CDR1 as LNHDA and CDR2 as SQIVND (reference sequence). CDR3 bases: TGTGCCAGTAGTGCTCGCGGGACTAGCGGGCCCTCCGAAGAGACCCAGTACTTC. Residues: CASSARGTSGPSEETQYF.